This T cell receptor beta chain was identified during a study of human T cells and chemical hapten exposure. V was clipped by 5 bases and J by 8 bases, with 10 bases between them. This CDR3 has 13 amino acids. The V gene's germline CDR1 is SGHVS and CDR2 FNYEAQ. In this sample, this clonotype turned up many times. TCRdb ran MiXCR on the RACE reads and lists one entry per CDR3 protein. The data contain approximately 370,000 distinct CDR3 sequences, approximately 5.8% of them singletons. Time point here: pre-sensitization, week 0. The treatment was: therapeutic diphenylcyclopropenone sensitization with weekly scalp DPC.

Sequencing used whole blood, obtained in connection with sensitization to the hapten diphenylcyclopropenone (DPC). This clonotype was obtained from a woman aged 18-29 years with alopecia areata. Some clones in this sample may be carry-over from other donors' samples. J is TRBJ1-6 and V is TRBV7-6; D perhaps matches TRBD1 (6 bases). This CDR3 is CASSPRQDSPLHF. The CDR3 DNA follows: TGTGCCAGCAGCCCCCGACAGGATTCACCCCTCCACTTT. Drawing the rest from reference TRBV7-6 and TRBJ1-6, the complete variable domain is GAGVSQSPRYKVTKRGQDVALRCDPISGHVSLYWYRQALGQGPEFLTYFNYEAQQDKSGLPNDRFSAERPEGSISTLTIQRTEQRDSAMYRCASSPRQDSPLHFGNGTRLTVT.